The 26 T cell receptor beta chains below come from one sample, sequenced in a study of beta chain features in type 1 diabetes. Expressed TCRB transcripts were sequenced because the isolated RNA had all been reverse transcribed beforehand. Only in-frame clones appear in the TCRdb table, and some are missing; sequencing was by immunoSEQ multiplex PCR. The data hold 900,000 or so clones, with 15% to 20% observed a single time. The sequenced material came from naive CD4+ T cells from blood. The receptors were sampled from a woman between 18 and 30 years old in good health.

The V and J genes are TRBV18 and TRBJ1-1; possible D gene TRBD1, 5 bases. The CDR3 runs to 17 residues. Trimming took 6 bases from V and 1 from J, leaving 21 bases between them. CDR1 and CDR2 (germline): KGHSH, LQKENI. CDR3 residues: CASSPQSPGTENTEAFF. The CDR3, as DNA: TGTGCCAGCTCGCCCCAGAGCCCCGGGACCGAGAACACTGAAGCTTTCTTT.

This clone has more than one count but fewer than ten. The genes are TRBV21-1 and TRBJ2-1. TRBV21-1 is deemed a pseudogene. The CDR3 sequence is 10 residues long. The CDR3 DNA reads TGTGCCAGCAAAGACAATGAGCAGTTCTTC. Encoded protein: CASKDNEQFF.

V usage is TRBV2 and J usage is TRBJ1-2, with a tentative D call TRBD1 (6 bases). Germline CDR1 is SNHLY and CDR2 is FYNNEI. The CDR3 consists of 14 residues. V lost 3 bases to trimming and J lost 9 bases, with 17 bases between them. The CDR3 reads CASSEEQGLVSYTF. The CDR3 DNA sequence: TGTGCCAGCAGTGAGGAACAGGGTTTAGTGAGCTACACCTTC.

J is TRBJ1-3 and V is TRBV5-4, with 10 positions matching TRBD1. The germline V gene encodes CDR1 SGHNT and CDR2 YYREEE (reference sequence). J lost 4 bases, V lost 4 bases, and 5 bases had no gene match. The CDR3 loop spans 15 amino acids. In DNA form, the CDR3 reads TGTGCCAGCAGCCCCGGGACAGGGGCAGGAAACACCATATATTTT. It yields the protein CASSPGTGAGNTIYF.

On this clone: The same CDR3 can be traced to other DNA sequences in this sample. This chain links TRBV13 with TRBJ2-7, with 9 bases fitting TRBD1. The CDR3 has 14 residues. Germline loops: CDR1 PRHDT, CDR2 FYEKMQ (reference sequence). V gave up 5 bases and J gave up 10 bases; unmatched junction bases: 12. The CDR3 sequence is CASSRTGERGEQYF. In nucleotides, the CDR3 is TGTGCCAGCAGCAGGACAGGGGAGCGGGGCGAACAGTACTTC.

This clone was counted between two and nine times. This chain links TRBV12-5 with TRBJ2-1; D ambiguous. V was cut by 7 bases and J by 2 bases, with 9 bases left in between. The CDR3 has 13 residues. CDR1 and CDR2 from the germline V gene are LGHNT and FRNRAP. The DNA of the CDR3 is TGTGCTAGTGCTCTAAGTACCTACAATGAGCAGTTCTTC. As protein: CASALSTYNEQFF.

V and J are TRBV9 and TRBJ2-2; either TRBD1 or TRBD2 may supply D (5 bases each). Germline loops: CDR1 SGDLS, CDR2 YYNGEE. There are 15 residues in the CDR3. V lost 3 bases and J lost 2, with 11 bases in between. The DNA of the CDR3 is TGTGCCAGCAGCGGCTGGGGGAGTAACACCGGGGAGCTGTTTTTT. Translated, it gives CASSGWGSNTGELFF. Full variable domain (remainder filled in from reference TRBV9 and TRBJ2-2): DSGVTQTPKHLITATGQRVTLRCSPRSGDLSVYWYQQSLDQGLQFLIQYYNGEERAKGNILERFSAQQFPDLHSELNLSSLELGDSALYFCASSGWGSNTGELFFGEGSRLTVL.

The chain recombines TRBV28 with TRBJ2-7, with 11 bases matching TRBD2. The V and J ends lost 3 bases and 3 bases, in that order; junction bases with no gene match: 4. The CDR3 has 15 residues. Germline V gene lookup returns CDR1 MDHEN and CDR2 SYDVKM. CDR3 nucleotides: TGTGCCAGCAGTTTCCCGACTAGCGGGATCTACGAGCAGTACTTC. The encoded protein is CASSFPTSGIYEQYF.

This clone was recorded a few times. This chain links TRBV5-1 with TRBJ2-1; 10 nucleotides match TRBD2. CDR1 is SGHRS, CDR2 YFSETQ, per germline. CDR3 size: 16 residues. V shed 1 base, J shed 8 bases, and the junction held 9 bases outside the gene matches. The CDR3 nucleotides read TGCGCCAGCAGCTTGTCTCCAGCGGGAGGGGGTGATGAGCAGTTCTTC. Amino acid sequence: CASSLSPAGGGDEQFF.

This chain joins TRBV11-2 and TRBJ2-7; D remains unclear. V gave up 5 bases and J gave up 7 bases, with 15 bases separating them. Germline assignment: CDR1 SGHAT and CDR2 FQNNGV. This CDR3 comprises 13 residues. Written as DNA, the CDR3 is TGTGCCAGCAGCCCCCTTTTAGGAGTAGAGCAGTACTTC. Residues: CASSPLLGVEQYF.

This sequence joins TRBV9 and TRBJ2-5; D ambiguous. CDR1 is SGDLS, CDR2 YYNGEE, per germline. CDR3 length: 12 residues. V was cut by 0 bases and J by 2 bases, with 2 bases left in between. CDR3 sequence (DNA): TGTGCCAGCAGCGTAGGTCAAGAGACCCAGTACTTC. Residues: CASSVGQETQYF.

This clone was found a few times. The genes are TRBV6-6 and TRBJ2-7, with D perhaps matching TRBD2 (5 bases). Deletions cut 2 bases from V and 6 bases from J, with 14 bases between. Germline V CDR1 and CDR2: MNHNY, SVGAGI (reference sequence). CDR3 length: 14 residues. The CDR3 bases are TGTGCCAGCAGTTACGGTGGGGAGCTCTTCGAGCAGTACTTC. Its translation: CASSYGGELFEQYF.

This rearrangement joins TRBV7-3 to TRBJ2-7, with TRBD1 matching 7 bases. The V gene end was trimmed by 4 bases and the J gene end by 3 bases; junction bases not matched to a gene: 3. The CDR3 is 13 amino acids. In germline, CDR1 is SGHTA, CDR2 FQGTGA. CDR3 DNA: TGTGCCAGCAGCTACGACAGGGACTACGAGCAGTACTTC. It translates to CASSYDRDYEQYF.

The V call is TRBV11-3, the J call TRBJ2-2, with 7 bases aligning to TRBD2. Germline CDR1 reads SGHNT; CDR2 reads YENEEA. The junction had 16 bases not matched to a gene; V was cut back by 4 bases and J by 2 bases. There are 19 residues in the CDR3. CDR3 in DNA: TGTGCCAGCAGCTCCGACTATCTGACTAGCTCGAATAACACCGGGGAGCTGTTTTTT. Translating gives CASSSDYLTSSNNTGELFF. The variable domain in full, with the rest retrieved from reference TRBV11-3 and TRBJ2-2, is EAGVVQSPRYKIIEKKQPVAFWCNPISGHNTLYWYLQNLGQGPELLIRYENEEAVDDSQLPKDRFSAERLKGVDSTLKIQPAELGDSAVYLCASSSDYLTSSNNTGELFFGEGSRLTVL.

This clone was found a few times. The same CDR3 can be traced to other DNA sequences in this sample. This chain links TRBV7-3 with TRBJ2-1; the D is unclear. The V gene's germline CDR1 is SGHTA and CDR2 FQGTGA. V gave up 2 bases and J gave up 0 bases, with 8 bases separating them. The CDR3 is 15 amino acids. The CDR3 DNA reads as TGTGCCAGCAGCTTACGGACGAGCTCCTACAATGAGCAGTTCTTC. Protein product: CASSLRTSSYNEQFF.

The table lists this clone with a few counts. The genes are TRBV9 and TRBJ2-5, with 14 bases fitting TRBD2. V shed 4 bases, J shed 5 bases, and the junction held 13 bases outside the gene matches. There are 18 residues in the CDR3. CDR1 is SGDLS and CDR2 is YYNGEE in the germline V gene. The DNA of the CDR3 is TGTGCCAGCAGCCCGGGGACTAGCGGGAGTCTCCGGAGGGAGACCCAGTACTTC. Protein product: CASSPGTSGSLRRETQYF.

The chain has TRBV7-2 and TRBJ2-5; D possibly corresponds to TRBD2 (5 bases). The DNA matches TRBJ2-7 better at its end, which makes the J call doubtful. The CDR3 has 19 residues. The V gene's germline CDR1 is SGHTA and CDR2 FQGNSA. The CDR3 DNA follows: TGTGCCAGCAGCTTAGCAGGCGGGCCTTCGGGGAGATTCTCCTACGAGCAGTACTTC. Amino acids: CASSLAGGPSGRFSYEQYF.

V is TRBV29-1 and J is TRBJ2-7; D is unresolved. The V end was cut by 5 bases, the J end by 2 bases, with 13 bases between. Per germline, CDR1 SQVTM and CDR2 ANQGSEA. This CDR3 has 13 amino acids. The CDR3 DNA is TGCAGCGTTTCGTTTAAAAGAACCTACGAGCAGTACTTC. This gives the protein CSVSFKRTYEQYF.

This clone was counted only a few times. V and J are TRBV18 and TRBJ2-7, with a weak D call TRBD1 (7 bases). V gave up 6 bases and J gave up 6 bases, with 18 bases separating them. Germline V CDR1 and CDR2: KGHSH, LQKENI. CDR3 length: 14 residues. CDR3 DNA sequence: TGTGCCAGCTCTGACGCAAGACAGGGAGGCGAGCAGTACTTC. This encodes CASSDARQGGEQYF.

This clone was picked up a small number of times. This chain connects TRBV5-8 to TRBJ2-1, with 11 bases matching TRBD2. Germline V gene lookup returns CDR1 SGHTS and CDR2 YDEGEE. This CDR3 is built from 15 residues. V lost 4 bases and J lost 6; bases outside the gene matches: 6. CDR3 sequence: CASSPGLAGPNEQFF. CDR3 DNA: TGTGCCAGCAGCCCCGGACTAGCGGGTCCCAATGAGCAGTTCTTC.

This clone was found a few times. The rearrangement uses TRBV19 and TRBJ2-7, with 9 positions matching TRBD2. V lost 0 bases to trimming and J lost 4 bases; unmatched junction nucleotides: 1. The CDR3 extends over 14 amino acids. Germline loops: CDR1 LNHDA, CDR2 SQIVND (reference sequence). CDR3 bases: TGTGCCAGTAGTATAGATCTAGCGGGATACGAGCAGTACTTC. Its protein product is CASSIDLAGYEQYF.

This clone was recorded only once. Because it lacks the conserved phenylalanine or tryptophan at the end, this CDR3 is likely a read error. The genes are TRBV19 and TRBJ2-4; a possible D gene is TRBD1 (6 bases). V lost 5 bases, J lost 5 bases, and 25 bases lay in between. This CDR3 is built from 18 residues. Germline V lookup: CDR1 LNHDA, CDR2 SQIVND (reference sequence). CDR3: CASSRFRIGRDNQNIQYL. DNA of the CDR3: TGTGCCAGTAGTCGTTTTAGGATTGGCCGGGACAACCAAAACATTCAGTACCTC.

The table lists this clone with a few counts. The gene calls are TRBV6-1 and TRBJ2-4, with D possibly being TRBD1 (6 bases). With 6 bases removed from V and 8 bases from J, the gap between germline ends came to 14 bases. Per germline, CDR1 MNHNS and CDR2 SASEGT. The CDR3 sequence is 13 residues long. This CDR3 is CASRNRVGDIQYF. In DNA form, the CDR3 reads TGTGCCAGCAGAAACAGGGTTGGAGACATTCAGTACTTC.

The gene calls are TRBV27 and TRBJ2-2; D may be TRBD2 (6 bases). This CDR3 is built from 15 residues. Trimming took 6 bases from V and 1 from J, leaving 12 bases between them. The germline CDR1 and CDR2 sequences are MNHEY and SMNVEV (reference sequence). The CDR3 DNA sequence: TGTGCCAGCAGGTCCGGGACTCAGAACACCGGGGAGCTGTTTTTT. Protein sequence: CASRSGTQNTGELFF.

This clone was found a few times. Other nucleotide sequences from this sample produce the same CDR3. The J gene is TRBJ2-1, the V gene TRBV9; the D is unclear. The germline V gene encodes CDR1 SGDLS and CDR2 YYNGEE. The CDR3 runs 14 residues. V was trimmed by 0 bases and J by 7 bases, leaving 11 bases between them. CDR3 sequence: CASSVAPEGNEQFF. The DNA of the CDR3 is TGTGCCAGCAGCGTAGCCCCAGAAGGGAATGAGCAGTTCTTC.

This clone has a handful of counts. This CDR3 is also generated by other DNA sequences in the sample. The chain joins TRBV7-9 to TRBJ1-3; D may be TRBD1 (6 bases). V shed 7 bases and J shed 0 bases, with 10 bases lying between them. Germline V lookup: CDR1 SEHNR, CDR2 FQNEAQ (reference sequence). The CDR3 has 14 residues. CDR3 nucleotides: TGTGCCAGCACCAAGACAGGCTCTGGAAACACCATATATTTT. Protein sequence: CASTKTGSGNTIYF.